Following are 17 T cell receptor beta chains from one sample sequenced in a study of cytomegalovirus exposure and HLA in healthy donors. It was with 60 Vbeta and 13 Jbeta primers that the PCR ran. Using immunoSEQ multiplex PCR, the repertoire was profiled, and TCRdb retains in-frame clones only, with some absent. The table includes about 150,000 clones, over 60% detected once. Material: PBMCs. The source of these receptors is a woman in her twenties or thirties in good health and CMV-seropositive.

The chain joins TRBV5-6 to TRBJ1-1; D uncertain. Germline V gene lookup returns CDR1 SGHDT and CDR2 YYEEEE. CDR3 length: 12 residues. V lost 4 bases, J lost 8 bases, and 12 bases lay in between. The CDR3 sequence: CASSRVGIEAFF. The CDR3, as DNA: TGTGCCAGCAGCCGGGTAGGCATAGAAGCTTTCTTT.

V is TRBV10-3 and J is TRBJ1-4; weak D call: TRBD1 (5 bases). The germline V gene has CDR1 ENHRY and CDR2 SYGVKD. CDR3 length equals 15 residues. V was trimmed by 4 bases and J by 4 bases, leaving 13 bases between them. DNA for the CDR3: TGTGCCATCAGTGGTACAGGTTACGGTAATGAAAAACTGTTTTTT. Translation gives CAISGTGYGNEKLFF.

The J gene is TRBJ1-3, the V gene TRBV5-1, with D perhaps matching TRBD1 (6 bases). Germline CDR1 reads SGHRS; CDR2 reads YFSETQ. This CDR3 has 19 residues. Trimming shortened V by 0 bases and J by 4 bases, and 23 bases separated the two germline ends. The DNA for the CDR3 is TGCGCCAGCAGCTTGGCCGGGTTGCGGGGGCCCCGAACGGGAAACACCATATATTTT. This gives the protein CASSLAGLRGPRTGNTIYF.

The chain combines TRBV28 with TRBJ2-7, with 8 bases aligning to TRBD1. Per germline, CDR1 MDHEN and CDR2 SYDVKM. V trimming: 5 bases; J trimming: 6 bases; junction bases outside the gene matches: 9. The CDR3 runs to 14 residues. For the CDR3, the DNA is TGTGCCAGCAGTCCGCGGACAGGGCCGCTCGAGCAGTACTTC. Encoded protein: CASSPRTGPLEQYF.

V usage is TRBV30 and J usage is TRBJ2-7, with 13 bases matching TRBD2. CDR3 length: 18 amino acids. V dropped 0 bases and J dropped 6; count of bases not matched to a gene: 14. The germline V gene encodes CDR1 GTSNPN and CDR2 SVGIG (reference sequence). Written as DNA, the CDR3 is TGTGCCTGGAGTGTCGGGGGACTAGCGGGGAGCCGTCTCCGCGAGCAGTACTTC. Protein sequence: CAWSVGGLAGSRLREQYF. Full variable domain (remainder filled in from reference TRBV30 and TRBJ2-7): SQTIHQWPATLVQPVGSPLSLECTVEGTSNPNLYWYRQAAGRGLQLLFYSVGIGQISSEVPQNLSASRPQDRQFILSSKKLLLSDSGFYLCAWSVGGLAGSRLREQYFGPGTRLTVT.

The DNA for the CDR3 is TGTGCCAGCAGCAAAGGACGGGTTTCCACTTCAGGGGGACCTAGCAATCAGCCCCAGCATTTT. Its translation is CASSKGRVSTSGGPSNQPQHF. The chain joins TRBV21-1 to TRBJ1-5; TRBD1 is the table's D call, not checked against the DNA. TRBV21-1 represents a pseudogene. This CDR3 comprises 21 residues.

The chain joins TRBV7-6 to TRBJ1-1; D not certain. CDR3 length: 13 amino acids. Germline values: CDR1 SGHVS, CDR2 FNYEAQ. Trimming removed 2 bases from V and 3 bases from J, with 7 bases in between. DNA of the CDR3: TGTGCCAGCAGCTTATCCCAGGACACTGAAGCTTTCTTT. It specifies CASSLSQDTEAFF. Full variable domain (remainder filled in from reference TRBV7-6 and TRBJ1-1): GAGVSQSPRYKVTKRGQDVALRCDPISGHVSLYWYRQALGQGPEFLTYFNYEAQQDKSGLPNDRFSAERPEGSISTLTIQRTEQRDSAMYRCASSLSQDTEAFFGQGTRLTVV.

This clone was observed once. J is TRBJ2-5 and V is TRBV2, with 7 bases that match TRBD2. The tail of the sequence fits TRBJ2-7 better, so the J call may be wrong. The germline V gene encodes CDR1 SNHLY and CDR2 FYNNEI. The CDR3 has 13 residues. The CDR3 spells CASRGESYYEQYF. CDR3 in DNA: TGTGCCAGCCGGGGGGAGAGCTACTACGAGCAGTACTTC.

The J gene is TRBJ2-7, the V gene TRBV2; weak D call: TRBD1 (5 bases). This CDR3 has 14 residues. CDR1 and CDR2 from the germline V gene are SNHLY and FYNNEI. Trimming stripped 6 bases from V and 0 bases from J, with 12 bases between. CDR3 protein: CASSRVLDSYEQYF. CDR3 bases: TGTGCCAGCAGCAGGGTGCTGGACTCCTACGAGCAGTACTTC.

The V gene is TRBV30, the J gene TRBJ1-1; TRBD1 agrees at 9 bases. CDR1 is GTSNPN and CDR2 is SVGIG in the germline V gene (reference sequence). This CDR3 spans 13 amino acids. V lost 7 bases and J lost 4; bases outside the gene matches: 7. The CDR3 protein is CASSRQGVTEAFF. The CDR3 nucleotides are TGTGCCTCCAGCCGACAGGGGGTCACTGAAGCTTTCTTT.

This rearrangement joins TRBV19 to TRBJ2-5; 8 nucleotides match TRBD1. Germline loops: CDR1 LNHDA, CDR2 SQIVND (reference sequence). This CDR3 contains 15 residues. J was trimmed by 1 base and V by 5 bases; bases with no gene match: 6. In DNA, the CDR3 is TGTGCCAGTAGTCTCCGGGACAGGATCCAAGAGACCCAGTACTTC. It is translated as CASSLRDRIQETQYF.

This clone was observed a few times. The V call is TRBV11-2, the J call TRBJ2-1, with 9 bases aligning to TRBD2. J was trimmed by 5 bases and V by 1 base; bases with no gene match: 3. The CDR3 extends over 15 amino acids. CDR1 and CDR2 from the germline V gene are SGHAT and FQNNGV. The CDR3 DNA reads TGTGCCAGCAGCTTAGGTGCTAGCGGGAACAATGAGCAGTTCTTC. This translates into CASSLGASGNNEQFF.

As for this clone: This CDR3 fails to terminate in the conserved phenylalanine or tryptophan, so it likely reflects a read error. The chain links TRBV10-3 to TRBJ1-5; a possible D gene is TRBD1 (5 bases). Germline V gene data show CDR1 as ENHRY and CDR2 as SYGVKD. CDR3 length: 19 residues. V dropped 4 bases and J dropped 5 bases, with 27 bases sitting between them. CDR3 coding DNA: TGTGCCATCAGTGTTTCTCTGCCCAGGGTACTTTTTACTCATCAGCCCCAGCATGTT. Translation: CAISVSLPRVLFTHQPQHV.

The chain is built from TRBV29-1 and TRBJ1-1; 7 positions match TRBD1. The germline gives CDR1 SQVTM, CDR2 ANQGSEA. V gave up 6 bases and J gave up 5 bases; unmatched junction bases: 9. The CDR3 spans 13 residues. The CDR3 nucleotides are TGCAGCGTCGAACCGCCAGGGGGGACTGAAGCTTTCTTT. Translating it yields CSVEPPGGTEAFF.

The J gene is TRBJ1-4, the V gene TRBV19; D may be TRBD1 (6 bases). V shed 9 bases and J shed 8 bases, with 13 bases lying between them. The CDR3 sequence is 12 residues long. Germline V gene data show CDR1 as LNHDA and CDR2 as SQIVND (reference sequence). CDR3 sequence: CASRDTYEKLFF. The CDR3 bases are TGTGCCAGCCGGGACACTTACGAAAAACTGTTTTTT.

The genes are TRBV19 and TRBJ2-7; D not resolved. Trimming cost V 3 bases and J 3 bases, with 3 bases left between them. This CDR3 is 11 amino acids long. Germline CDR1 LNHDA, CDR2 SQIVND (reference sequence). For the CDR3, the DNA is TGTGCCAGTAGTATTAACTACGAGCAGTACTTC. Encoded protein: CASSINYEQYF.

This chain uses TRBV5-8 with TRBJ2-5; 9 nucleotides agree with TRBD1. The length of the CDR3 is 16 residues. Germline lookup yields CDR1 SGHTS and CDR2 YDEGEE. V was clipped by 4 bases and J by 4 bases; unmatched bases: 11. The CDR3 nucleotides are TGTGCCAGCAGCCCGGGGACAGGGAATTCCGGAGAGACCCAGTACTTC. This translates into CASSPGTGNSGETQYF.